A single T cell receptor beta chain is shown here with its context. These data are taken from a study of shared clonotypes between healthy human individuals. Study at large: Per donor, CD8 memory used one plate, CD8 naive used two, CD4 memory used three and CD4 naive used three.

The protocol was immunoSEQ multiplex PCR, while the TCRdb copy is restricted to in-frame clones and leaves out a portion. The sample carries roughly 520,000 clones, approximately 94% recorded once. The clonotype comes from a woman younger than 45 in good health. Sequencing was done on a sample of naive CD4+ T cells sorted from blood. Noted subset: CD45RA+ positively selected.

The CDR3 DNA reads TGCAGCGTTGAAGTGCCCAGCGGGAGAACGCGCGAGCAGTACTTC. Translating it yields CSVEVPSGRTREQYF. V is TRBV29-1 and J is TRBJ2-7, with 8 positions matching TRBD2. Germline V gene lookup returns CDR1 SQVTM and CDR2 ANQGSEA. CDR3 length: 15 amino acids. After removal of 1 base from V and 6 bases from J, the junction contained 11 bases not matched to a gene.